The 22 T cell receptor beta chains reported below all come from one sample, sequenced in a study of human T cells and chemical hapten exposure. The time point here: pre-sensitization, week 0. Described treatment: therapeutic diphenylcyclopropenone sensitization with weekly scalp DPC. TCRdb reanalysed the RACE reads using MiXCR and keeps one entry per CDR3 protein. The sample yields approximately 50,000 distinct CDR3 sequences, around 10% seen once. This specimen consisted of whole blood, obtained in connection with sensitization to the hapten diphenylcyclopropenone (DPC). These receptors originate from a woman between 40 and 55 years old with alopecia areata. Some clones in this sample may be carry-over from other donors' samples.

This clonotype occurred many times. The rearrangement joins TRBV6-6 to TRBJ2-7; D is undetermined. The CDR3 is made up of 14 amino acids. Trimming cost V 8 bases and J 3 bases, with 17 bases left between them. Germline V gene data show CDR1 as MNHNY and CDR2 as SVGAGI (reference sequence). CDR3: CASVNPPGGYEQYF. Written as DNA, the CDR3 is TGTGCCAGCGTAAACCCCCCGGGTGGCTACGAGCAGTACTTC.

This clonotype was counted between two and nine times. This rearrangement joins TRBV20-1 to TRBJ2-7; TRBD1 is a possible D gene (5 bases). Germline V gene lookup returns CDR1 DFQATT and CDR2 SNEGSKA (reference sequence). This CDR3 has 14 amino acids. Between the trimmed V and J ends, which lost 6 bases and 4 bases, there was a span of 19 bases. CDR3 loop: CSAPTVLNSYEQYF. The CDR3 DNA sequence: TGCAGTGCGCCGACAGTCCTCAACAGTTACGAGCAGTACTTC.

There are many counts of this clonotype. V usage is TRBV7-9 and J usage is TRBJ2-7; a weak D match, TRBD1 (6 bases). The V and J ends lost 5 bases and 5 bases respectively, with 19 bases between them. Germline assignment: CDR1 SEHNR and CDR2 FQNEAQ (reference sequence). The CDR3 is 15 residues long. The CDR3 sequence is CASSPTSGAGHEQYF. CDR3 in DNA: TGTGCCAGCAGCCCCACGTCAGGGGCGGGCCACGAGCAGTACTTC. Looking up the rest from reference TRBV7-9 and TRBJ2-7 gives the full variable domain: DTGVSQNPRHKITKRGQNVTFRCDPISEHNRLYWYRQTLGQGPEFLTYFQNEAQLEKSRLLSDRFSAERPKGSFSTLEIQRTEQGDSAMYLCASSPTSGAGHEQYFGPGTRLTVT.

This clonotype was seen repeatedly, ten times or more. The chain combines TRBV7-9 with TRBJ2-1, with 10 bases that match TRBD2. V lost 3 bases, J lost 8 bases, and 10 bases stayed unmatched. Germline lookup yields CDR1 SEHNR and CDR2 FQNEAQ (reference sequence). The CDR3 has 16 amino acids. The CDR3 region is CASSLKPAGGFDEQFF. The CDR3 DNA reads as TGTGCCAGCAGCTTGAAACCAGCGGGAGGGTTCGATGAGCAGTTCTTC.

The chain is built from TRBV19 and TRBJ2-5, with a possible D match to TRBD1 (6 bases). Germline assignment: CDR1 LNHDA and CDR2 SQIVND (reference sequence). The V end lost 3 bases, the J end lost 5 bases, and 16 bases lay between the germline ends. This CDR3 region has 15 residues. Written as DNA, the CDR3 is TGTGCCAGTAGTATGCTTGGGGGCCCGACGGAGACCCAGTACTTC. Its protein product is CASSMLGGPTETQYF.

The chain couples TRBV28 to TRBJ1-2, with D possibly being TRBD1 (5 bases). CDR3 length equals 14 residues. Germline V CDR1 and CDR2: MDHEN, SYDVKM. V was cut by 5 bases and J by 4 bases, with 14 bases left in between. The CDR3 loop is CASSPPGGVYGYTF. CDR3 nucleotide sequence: TGTGCCAGCAGTCCCCCGGGGGGTGTCTATGGCTACACCTTC.

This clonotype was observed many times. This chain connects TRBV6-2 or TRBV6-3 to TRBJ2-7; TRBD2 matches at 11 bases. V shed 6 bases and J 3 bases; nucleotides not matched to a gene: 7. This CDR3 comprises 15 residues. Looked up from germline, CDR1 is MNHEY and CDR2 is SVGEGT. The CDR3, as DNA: TGTGCCAGCAGATCTGTAGCGGGGGGGATCTACGAGCAGTACTTC. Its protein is CASRSVAGGIYEQYF.

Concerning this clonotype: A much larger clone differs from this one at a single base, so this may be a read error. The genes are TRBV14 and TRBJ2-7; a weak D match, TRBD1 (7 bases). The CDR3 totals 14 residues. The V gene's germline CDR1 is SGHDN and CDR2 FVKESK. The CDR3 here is CANSHPGGTYEQYF. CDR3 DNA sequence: TGTGCCAACAGCCACCCAGGGGGGACCTACGAGCAGTACTTC.

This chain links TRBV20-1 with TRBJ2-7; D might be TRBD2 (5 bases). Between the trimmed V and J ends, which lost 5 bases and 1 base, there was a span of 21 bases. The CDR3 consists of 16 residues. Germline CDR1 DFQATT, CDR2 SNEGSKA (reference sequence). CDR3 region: CSADHIRGSYSYEQYF. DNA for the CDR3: TGCAGTGCTGACCACATCCGCGGGTCTTATTCCTACGAGCAGTACTTC.

CDR3 DNA sequence: TGTGCCAGCAGACTACAGGGTCCCGGGGAGCTGTTTTTT. Its protein product is CASRLQGPGELFF. The chain combines TRBV6-2 or TRBV6-3 with TRBJ2-2; D is perhaps TRBD1 (6 bases). Germline V lookup: CDR1 MNHEY, CDR2 SVGEGT. The V gene lost 6 bases and the J gene lost 6 bases, with 11 bases spanning the gap. The CDR3 sequence is 13 residues long.

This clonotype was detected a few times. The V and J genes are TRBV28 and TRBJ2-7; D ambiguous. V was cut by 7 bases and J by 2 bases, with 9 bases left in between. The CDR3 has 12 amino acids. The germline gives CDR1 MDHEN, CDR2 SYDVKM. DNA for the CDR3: TGTGCCAGCAAAACGCCAACCTACGAGCAGTACTTC. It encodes CASKTPTYEQYF.

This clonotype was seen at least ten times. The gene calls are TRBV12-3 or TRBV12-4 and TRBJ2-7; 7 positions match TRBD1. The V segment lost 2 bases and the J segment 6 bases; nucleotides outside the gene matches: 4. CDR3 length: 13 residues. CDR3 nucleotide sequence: TGTGCCAGCAGTTTAACAGGGGAAGGCGAGCAGTACTTC. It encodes CASSLTGEGEQYF.

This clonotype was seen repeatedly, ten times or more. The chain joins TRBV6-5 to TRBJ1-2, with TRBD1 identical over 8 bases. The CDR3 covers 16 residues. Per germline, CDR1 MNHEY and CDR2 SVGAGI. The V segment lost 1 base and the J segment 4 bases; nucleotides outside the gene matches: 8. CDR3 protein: CASSYLTTGASYGYTF. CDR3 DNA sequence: TGTGCCAGCAGTTACTTGACGACAGGGGCTTCCTATGGCTACACCTTC.

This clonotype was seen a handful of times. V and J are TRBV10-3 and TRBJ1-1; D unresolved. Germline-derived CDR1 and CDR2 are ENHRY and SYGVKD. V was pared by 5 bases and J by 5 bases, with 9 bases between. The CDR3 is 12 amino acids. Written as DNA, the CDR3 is TGTGCCATCAGTTGGTTGGGGACTGAAGCTTTCTTT. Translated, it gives CAISWLGTEAFF.

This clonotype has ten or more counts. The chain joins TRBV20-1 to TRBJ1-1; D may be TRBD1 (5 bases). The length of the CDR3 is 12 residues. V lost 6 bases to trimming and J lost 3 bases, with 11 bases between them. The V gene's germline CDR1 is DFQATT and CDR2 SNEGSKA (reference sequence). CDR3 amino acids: CSAKSRDTEAFF. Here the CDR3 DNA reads TGCAGTGCCAAGAGCAGGGACACTGAAGCTTTCTTT.

The CDR3 loop is CASTLGVADGYTF. DNA of the CDR3: TGTGCCAGCACCCTAGGTGTGGCCGATGGCTACACCTTC. The rearrangement joins TRBV12-3 or TRBV12-4 to TRBJ1-2, with D hard to call. This CDR3 region has 13 residues. V was trimmed by 7 bases and J by 6 bases, leaving 15 bases between them.

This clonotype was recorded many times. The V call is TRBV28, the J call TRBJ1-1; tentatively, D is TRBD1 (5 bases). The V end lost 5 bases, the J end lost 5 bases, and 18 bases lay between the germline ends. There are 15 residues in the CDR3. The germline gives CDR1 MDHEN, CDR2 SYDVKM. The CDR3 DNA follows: TGTGCCAGCAGTCGAACGGGGCAGGGAGGAACTGAAGCTTTCTTT. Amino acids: CASSRTGQGGTEAFF.

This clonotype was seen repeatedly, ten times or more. This CDR3 reads CASSDRISSYNSPLHF. The CDR3 nucleotides read TGTGCCAGCAGCGACCGGATTAGTTCCTATAATTCACCCCTCCACTTT. This rearrangement joins TRBV9 to TRBJ1-6; D gene unclear. V lost 3 bases and J lost 1, with 11 bases in between. CDR1 is SGDLS, CDR2 YYNGEE, per germline. This CDR3 comprises 16 residues.

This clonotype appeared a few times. The CDR3 reads CATNRPSYNEQFF. As DNA, the CDR3 is TGTGCCACCAATCGACCTTCCTACAATGAGCAGTTCTTC. The chain couples TRBV6-2 or TRBV6-3 to TRBJ2-1; no reliable D call. In germline, CDR1 is MNHEY, CDR2 SVGEGT. The V end lost 10 bases, the J end lost 1 base, and 11 bases lay between the germline ends. The CDR3 covers 13 residues.

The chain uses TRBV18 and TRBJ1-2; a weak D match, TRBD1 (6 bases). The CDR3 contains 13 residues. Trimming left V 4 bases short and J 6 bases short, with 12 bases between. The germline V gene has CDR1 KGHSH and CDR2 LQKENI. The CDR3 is CASSRDTADGYTF. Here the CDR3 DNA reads TGTGCCAGCTCACGGGACACGGCGGATGGCTACACCTTC.

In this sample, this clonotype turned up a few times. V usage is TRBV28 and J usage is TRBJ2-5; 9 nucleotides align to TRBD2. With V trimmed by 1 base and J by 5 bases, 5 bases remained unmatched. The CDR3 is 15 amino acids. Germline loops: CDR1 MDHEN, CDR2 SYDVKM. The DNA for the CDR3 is TGTGCCAGCAGTTTATCAGCGGGAGGTTCCGAGACCCAGTACTTC. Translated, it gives CASSLSAGGSETQYF.

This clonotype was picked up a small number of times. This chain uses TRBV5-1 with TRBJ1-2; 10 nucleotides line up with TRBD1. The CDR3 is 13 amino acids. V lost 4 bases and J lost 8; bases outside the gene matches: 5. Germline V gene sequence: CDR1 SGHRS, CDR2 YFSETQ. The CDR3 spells CASSLRTGGGYTF. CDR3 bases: TGCGCCAGCAGCCTACGGACAGGGGGAGGCTACACCTTC.